The 21 T cell receptor beta chains reported below all come from one sample, sequenced in a study of blood T cell repertoires in COVID-19. The table came from immunoSEQ multiplex PCR; TCRdb's copy has only in-frame clones and leaves some out. The sample includes around 100,000 clones, approximately 84% of them seen just once. The sample was peripheral blood. Source of these receptors: a man aged 25-45 years in a cohort sampled during active COVID-19.

The J gene is TRBJ2-1, the V gene TRBV7-2; 12 positions match TRBD1. Germline CDR1 SGHTA, CDR2 FQGNSA. V lost 5 bases, J lost 7 bases, and 3 bases stayed unmatched. The CDR3 has 14 amino acids. The chain's CDR3 is CASSPGQGANEQFF. Here the CDR3 DNA reads TGTGCCAGCAGCCCGGGACAGGGGGCGAATGAGCAGTTCTTC.

The chain has TRBV27 and TRBJ1-2; D is unclear. V was shortened by 5 bases and J by 2 bases, with 9 bases between the two germline ends. The CDR3 sequence is 13 residues long. Germline values: CDR1 MNHEY, CDR2 SMNVEV (reference sequence). CDR3 sequence reads: CASSVRLNYGYTF. The CDR3 DNA reads TGTGCCAGCAGTGTGAGATTAAACTATGGCTACACCTTC.

The V and J genes are TRBV10-3 and TRBJ2-1, with 8 nucleotides matching TRBD2. Germline CDR1 ENHRY, CDR2 SYGVKD. The J segment lost 4 bases and the V segment lost 2 bases, leaving 4 bases of the junction unmatched. The CDR3 is made up of 15 amino acids. The CDR3 is CAISEQGTRYNEQFF. The CDR3 DNA sequence: TGTGCCATCAGTGAGCAGGGGACTAGATACAATGAGCAGTTCTTC.

A note on this clone: The sample has other DNA sequences that encode this CDR3 too. The chain recombines TRBV19 with TRBJ1-1; D remains ambiguous. Germline values: CDR1 LNHDA, CDR2 SQIVND (reference sequence). Trimming took 2 bases from V and 1 from J, leaving 8 bases between them. The CDR3 totals 14 residues. The CDR3 bases are TGTGCCAGTAGTATATCCGGGAGGAACACTGAAGCTTTCTTT. Its translation is CASSISGRNTEAFF.

CDR3 nucleotides: TGTGCCAGCAGCTTGGTGGTAGGGAGGAACACCGGGGAGCTGTTTTTT. Its translation is CASSLVVGRNTGELFF. The V call is TRBV5-5, the J call TRBJ2-2; a possible D gene is TRBD2 (5 bases). V was trimmed by 0 bases and J by 1 base, leaving 10 bases between them. The length of the CDR3 is 16 residues. Germline CDR1 reads SGHKS; CDR2 reads YYEKEE (reference sequence).

V gene TRBV5-1 combines with J gene TRBJ2-2; 7 positions agree with TRBD1. Germline V gene data show CDR1 as SGHRS and CDR2 as YFSETQ. The CDR3 has 15 residues. With 4 bases clipped from V and 4 bases from J, the junction kept 7 bases outside the gene matches. CDR3 coding DNA: TGCGCCAGCAGCCCGGTGACAGGGCGCACCGGGGAGCTGTTTTTT. Residues: CASSPVTGRTGELFF.

The rearrangement links TRBV5-4 to TRBJ2-3; D perhaps matches TRBD2 (5 bases). The CDR3 spans 15 residues. Germline loops: CDR1 SGHNT, CDR2 YYREEE (reference sequence). Trimming took 0 bases from V and 2 from J, leaving 10 bases between them. CDR3 bases: TGTGCCAGCAGCTTGGGACTACCTTCCACAGATACGCAGTATTTT. Encoded protein: CASSLGLPSTDTQYF.

The V call is TRBV19, the J call TRBJ2-6; TRBD1 matches at 10 bases. CDR1 LNHDA and CDR2 SQIVND come from the germline V gene (reference sequence). The CDR3 consists of 16 residues. The V segment lost 5 bases and the J segment 2 bases; nucleotides outside the gene matches: 3. The CDR3 coding sequence is TGTGCCAGTAGTGACAGGGGGCTAGCTGGGGCCAACGTCCTGACTTTC. Amino acid sequence: CASSDRGLAGANVLTF.

The CDR3 region has the DNA TGTGCCAGCAGCGTGACGGGACTAATCACAGATACGCAGTATTTT. Residues: CASSVTGLITDTQYF. The V call is TRBV9, the J call TRBJ2-3; 7 bases align to TRBD2. The J segment lost 2 bases and the V segment lost 2 bases, leaving 5 bases of the junction unmatched. The CDR3 covers 15 residues. CDR1 SGDLS and CDR2 YYNGEE come from the germline V gene.

V and J are TRBV3-1 (or the pseudogene TRBV3-2) and TRBJ2-3; D might be TRBD2 (7 bases). Germline V gene sequence: CDR1 LGHDT, CDR2 YNNKEL (reference sequence). The CDR3 is 17 residues long. Trimming removed 0 bases from V and 0 bases from J, with 13 bases in between. The CDR3 sequence is CASSQEVGGPSTDTQYF. Here the CDR3 DNA reads TGTGCCAGCAGCCAAGAGGTCGGGGGGCCTAGCACAGATACGCAGTATTTT.

The chain is built from TRBV19 and TRBJ2-1; D remains ambiguous. Between the trimmed V and J ends, which lost 0 bases and 4 bases, there was a span of 13 bases. The CDR3 loop spans 16 amino acids. Germline V gene data show CDR1 as LNHDA and CDR2 as SQIVND (reference sequence). CDR3 protein: CASSIERNLPYNEQFF. The CDR3 DNA is TGTGCCAGTAGTATAGAGAGGAACCTCCCATACAATGAGCAGTTCTTC.

The chain uses TRBV5-1 and TRBJ2-7, with D perhaps TRBD1 (5 bases). The CDR3 runs to 14 residues. With 2 bases removed from V and 2 bases from J, the gap between germline ends came to 11 bases. Germline V gene sequence: CDR1 SGHRS, CDR2 YFSETQ. CDR3 region: CASSFQGIAYEQYF. CDR3 nucleotides: TGCGCCAGCAGCTTCCAGGGTATTGCCTACGAGCAGTACTTC.

The V and J genes are TRBV10-2 and TRBJ2-3; TRBD2 aligns across 12 bases. Germline trimming cut 2 bases from V and 6 bases from J; bases unmatched to any gene: 9. From germline, CDR1 is WSHSY and CDR2 SAAADI. This CDR3 is built from 17 residues. In DNA form, the CDR3 reads TGCGCCAGCAGTGAGCCTACTAGCGGGGGGATAGGGGATACGCAGTATTTT. Residues: CASSEPTSGGIGDTQYF.

CDR3 amino acids: CASSLDRPNTEAFF. The DNA of the CDR3 is TGCGCCAGCAGCTTGGACAGGCCCAACACTGAAGCTTTCTTT. This chain links TRBV5-1 with TRBJ1-1, with TRBD1 as a possible D gene (5 bases). This CDR3 has 14 residues. Germline V CDR1 and CDR2: SGHRS, YFSETQ. V lost 0 bases and J 2 bases, leaving 8 bases between the germline ends.

The chain has TRBV10-1 and TRBJ2-3, with 8 bases fitting TRBD2. Trimming at V came to 5 bases and at J to 2 bases, leaving 12 bases not matched to a gene. This CDR3 has 17 amino acids. CDR1 is WNHNN and CDR2 is SYGVQD in the germline V gene (reference sequence). CDR3 residues: CASSPWEGTRATDTQYF. The CDR3 nucleotides read TGCGCCAGCAGTCCTTGGGAGGGGACTAGAGCCACAGATACGCAGTATTTT.

The V call is TRBV30, the J call TRBJ1-4, with D possibly matching TRBD1 (5 bases). Trimming removed 0 bases from V and 8 bases from J, with 16 bases in between. Per the germline V gene, CDR1 is GTSNPN and CDR2 is SVGIG (reference sequence). The CDR3 consists of 15 residues. The CDR3 spells CAWSVSWTPGEKLFF. The CDR3 DNA is TGTGCCTGGAGTGTATCTTGGACCCCAGGGGAAAAACTGTTTTTT.

This chain links TRBV11-2 with TRBJ1-2; D possibly corresponds to TRBD1 (6 bases). CDR3 length equals 12 residues. The germline gives CDR1 SGHAT, CDR2 FQNNGV. Trimming removed 5 bases at V and 5 bases at J, with 9 bases between. Written as DNA, the CDR3 is TGTGCCAGCAGCCCTACAGGGTATGGCTACACCTTC. This gives the protein CASSPTGYGYTF.

This sequence joins TRBV3-1 (or the pseudogene TRBV3-2) and TRBJ1-1; TRBD1 aligns across 8 bases. Germline loops: CDR1 LGHDT, CDR2 YNNKEL (reference sequence). The trim removed 4 bases at V and 4 bases at J, leaving 2 bases unmatched. The CDR3 runs 13 residues. CDR3 in amino acids: CASSPTGATEAFF. CDR3 nucleotides: TGTGCCAGCAGCCCGACAGGGGCCACTGAAGCTTTCTTT.

V usage is TRBV11-2 and J usage is TRBJ2-1, with TRBD2 matching 8 bases. Looked up from germline, CDR1 is SGHAT and CDR2 is FQNNGV. The CDR3 is 14 amino acids. The J segment lost 8 bases and the V segment lost 6 bases, leaving 9 bases of the junction unmatched. The CDR3 here is CASSDGGGRYEQFF. The CDR3 bases are TGTGCCAGCAGTGACGGGGGGGGTAGGTATGAGCAGTTCTTC. Full variable domain (remainder filled in from reference TRBV11-2 and TRBJ2-1): EAGVAQSPRYKIIEKRQSVAFWCNPISGHATLYWYQQILGQGPKLLIQFQNNGVVDDSQLPKDRFSAERLKGVDSTLKIQPAKLEDSAVYLCASSDGGGRYEQFFGPGTRLTVL.

V and J are TRBV12-3 or TRBV12-4 and TRBJ2-1; 8 nucleotides match TRBD2. Unmatched junction bases numbered 6, after V lost 8 bases and J lost 6 bases. CDR3 length: 13 residues. CDR3 DNA sequence: TGTGCCAGCGCGCGGGGGGACTTCAATGAGCAGTTCTTC. It specifies CASARGDFNEQFF.

This clone was recorded once. The CDR3 nucleotides are TGTGCCAGCAGCGTCAGCCCAGCGGGGTTCAATGAGCAGTTCTTC. It yields the protein CASSVSPAGFNEQFF. The genes are TRBV9 and TRBJ2-1, with 7 bases lining up with TRBD2. This CDR3 contains 15 residues. The trim removed 2 bases at V and 6 bases at J, leaving 8 bases unmatched. The germline V gene has CDR1 SGDLS and CDR2 YYNGEE.